Listed below are T cell receptor beta chains from one sample, sequenced in a study of cytomegalovirus exposure and HLA in healthy donors. TCRdb's copy holds only in-frame clones and misses some; the assay was immunoSEQ multiplex PCR. The sample includes 75,000 to 95,000 clones, 69% of them seen just once. The source material was PBMCs. The origin of the receptors is a man between 50 and 59 years old in good health and CMV-seronegative. Both conserved end residues are part of each CDR3. The D gene is left open where the match is weak. Not all rows give a size; the values are once, few, many and, for expanded clones, a class.

J gene: TRBJ1-4
clone size: .
D gene: TRBD1
V gene: TRBV5-4
CDR3 protein: CASSLGTGGEKLFF
CDR3 DNA: TGTGCCAGCAGCTTGGGGACAGGGGGTGAAAAACTGTTTTTT

J gene: TRBJ2-3
clone size: .
D gene: .
V gene: TRBV29-1
CDR3 protein: CSVEGGRGAAGPGTQYF
CDR3 DNA: TGCAGCGTTGAAGGGGGTAGGGGAGCGGCGGGACCGGGTACGCAGTATTTT

J gene: TRBJ2-2
clone size: .
D gene: TRBD1
V gene: TRBV29-1
CDR3 protein: CSGLLTGVGAGELFF
CDR3 DNA: TGCAGCGGATTACTTACAGGGGTTGGAGCCGGGGAGCTGTTTTTT

J gene: TRBJ1-3
clone size: .
D gene: .
V gene: TRBV6-5
CDR3 protein: CASTSSGGGGNTIYF
CDR3 DNA: TGTGCCAGCACCTCGTCGGGGGGAGGAGGAAACACCATATATTTT

J gene: TRBJ2-5
clone size: .
D gene: .
V gene: TRBV7-2
CDR3 protein: CASSLATGETQYF
CDR3 DNA: TGTGCCAGCAGCTTAGCTACGGGAGAGACCCAGTACTTC

J gene: TRBJ1-5
clone size: .
D gene: .
V gene: TRBV6-5
CDR3 protein: CASSTTRGQPQHF
CDR3 DNA: TGTGCCAGCAGTACTACCAGGGGTCAGCCCCAGCATTTT

J gene: TRBJ2-7
clone size: .
D gene: .
V gene: TRBV19
CDR3 protein: CAGGATGVEQYF
CDR3 DNA: TGTGCTGGCGGAGCAACGGGGGTCGAGCAGTACTTC

J gene: TRBJ1-2
clone size: once
D gene: TRBD1
V gene: TRBV7-2
CDR3 protein: CASSLVGQGYGYGYTF
CDR3 DNA: TGTGCCAGCAGCTTAGTGGGACAGGGGTACGGCTATGGCTACACCTTC

J gene: TRBJ2-7
clone size: .
D gene: TRBD1
V gene: TRBV9
CDR3 protein: CASSVGGTGPYEQYF
CDR3 DNA: TGTGCCAGCAGCGTGGGGGGGACAGGGCCCTACGAGCAGTACTTC

J gene: TRBJ2-6
clone size: once
D gene: .
V gene: TRBV28
CDR3 protein: CASNFVGLPSGANVLTF
CDR3 DNA: TGTGCCAGCAATTTCGTAGGACTGCCTTCTGGGGCCAACGTCCTGACTTTC

J gene: TRBJ2-5
clone size: .
D gene: .
V gene: TRBV5-6
CDR3 protein: CASSLGVGRETQYF
CDR3 DNA: TGTGCCAGCAGCCTGGGGGTAGGGAGAGAGACCCAGTACTTC

J gene: TRBJ1-4
clone size: .
D gene: .
V gene: TRBV4-3
CDR3 protein: CASSQDSGRKLFF
CDR3 DNA: TGCGCCAGCAGCCAAGACTCGGGGAGAAAACTGTTTTTT

J gene: TRBJ1-2
clone size: .
D gene: TRBD1
V gene: TRBV7-2
CDR3 protein: CASSPGTGRGYTF
CDR3 DNA: TGTGCCAGCAGCCCAGGGACAGGGCGGGGCTACACCTTC

J gene: TRBJ1-5
clone size: .
D gene: .
V gene: TRBV6-6
CDR3 protein: CASRQENQPQHF
CDR3 DNA: TGTGCCAGCAGACAGGAAAATCAGCCCCAGCATTTT

J gene: TRBJ2-7
clone size: .
D gene: TRBD2
V gene: TRBV10-3
CDR3 protein: CAISQTSGAAYEQYF
CDR3 DNA: TGTGCCATCAGTCAGACTAGCGGGGCCGCCTACGAGCAGTACTTC

J gene: TRBJ2-1
clone size: .
D gene: TRBD1
V gene: TRBV7-3
CDR3 protein: CASSLSSGGSYNEQFF
CDR3 DNA: TGTGCCAGCAGCTTAAGTTCAGGGGGCTCCTACAATGAGCAGTTCTTC